One and the same sample provided the 2 T cell receptor beta chains below, sequenced in a study of cytomegalovirus exposure and HLA in healthy donors. The PCR ran on 60 Vbeta and 13 Jbeta primers. The method was immunoSEQ multiplex PCR; TCRdb's version includes in-frame clones alone and lacks a portion of them. Among about 150,000 clones listed, around 9.7% were seen once. Sample: PBMCs. The source of these receptors is a man aged 45-65 years in good health and CMV-seronegative.

This clone was counted only a few times. V and J are TRBV5-4 and TRBJ1-3, with D uncertain. Germline loops: CDR1 SGHNT, CDR2 YYREEE (reference sequence). Deletions cut 4 bases from V and 2 bases from J, with 13 bases between. CDR3 length: 15 residues. The CDR3 DNA reads TGTGCCAGCAGCGCGGCCCGGGGTCCTGGAAACACCATATATTTT. Translating gives CASSAARGPGNTIYF.

As concerns this clone: The final CDR3 position lacks the conserved phenylalanine or tryptophan, pointing to a likely read error. The rearrangement links TRBV7-9 to TRBJ1-5; no definite D call. The ends were cut back, 2 bases at V and 1 base at J, with 12 bases in the middle. The CDR3 runs to 16 residues. Germline V gives CDR1 SEHNR, CDR2 FQNEAQ (reference sequence). CDR3 amino acids: CASSLTGLESNQPQHV. CDR3 nucleotide sequence: TGTGCCAGCAGCTTAACCGGACTCGAAAGCAATCAGCCCCAGCATGTT.